This TCR beta chain is drawn from a study of T-cell reconstitution after alpha-beta-depleted transplantation in children. In its sample, this clonotype was seen once. The TCRbeta library incorporated unique molecular identifiers. TCRdb recomputed calls from the PCR reads with MiXCR, one row per CDR3 protein. Seen here are about 370,000 distinct CDR3 sequences, approximately 20% observed once, and the top ten hold around 3.9%. V dropped 6 bases and J dropped 6; count of bases not matched to a gene: 7. The CDR3 is made up of 14 amino acids. In germline, CDR1 is MDHEN, CDR2 SYDVKM. This receptor was taken from a human donor who donated a stem cell graft to a child with acute myeloid leukemia. The rearrangement uses TRBV28 and TRBJ1-1; 10 nucleotides align to TRBD1. Sample: PBMCs from the stem cell graft donor, taken from the stem cell graft. The CDR3 sequence is CASRTGQGFPEAFF. CDR3 nucleotide sequence: TGTGCCAGCAGAACGGGACAGGGGTTCCCTGAAGCTTTCTTT.